One and the same sample provided the 10 T cell receptor beta chains below, sequenced in a study of cytomegalovirus exposure and HLA in healthy donors. The PCR had 60 Vbeta and 13 Jbeta primers. TCRdb's copy holds only in-frame clones and misses some; the assay was immunoSEQ multiplex PCR. This table holds around 96,000 clones, around 64% found once. The material sequenced was PBMCs. The receptors originated from a man aged 60 to 75 in good health and CMV-seronegative.

V is TRBV4-1 and J is TRBJ1-2; tentatively, D is TRBD1 (6 bases). The germline V gene has CDR1 MGHRA and CDR2 YSYEKL. Trimming took 0 bases from V and 10 from J, leaving 18 bases between them. The CDR3 loop spans 15 amino acids. The CDR3 nucleotides are TGCGCCAGCAGCCAAGATTCCGCAGGGGTGGTATCCTACACCTTC. Translation: CASSQDSAGVVSYTF.

The CDR3 DNA reads as TGCGCCAGCAGCTCGTCAACCTTGGGGGGTTCGGGAGCTTTCTTT. This sequence encodes CASSSSTLGGSGAFF. The chain employs TRBV5-1 and TRBJ1-1; possible D gene TRBD1, 5 bases. Germline values: CDR1 SGHRS, CDR2 YFSETQ. Trimming left V 3 bases short and J 10 bases short, with 22 bases between. The CDR3 length is 15 residues.

The chain uses TRBV28 and TRBJ2-7; 10 bases agree with TRBD1. Trimming removed 6 bases from V and 0 bases from J; junction bases left unmatched: 5. The CDR3 contains 15 residues. In germline, CDR1 is MDHEN, CDR2 SYDVKM. This CDR3 reads CASSRTGGFSYEQYF. The CDR3 DNA follows: TGTGCCAGCAGCAGGACAGGGGGTTTCTCCTACGAGCAGTACTTC.

In its sample, this clone was seen a few times. The chain couples TRBV27 to TRBJ2-1; a weak D match, TRBD2 (6 bases). The CDR3 totals 15 residues. Looked up from germline, CDR1 is MNHEY and CDR2 is SMNVEV (reference sequence). Trimming cost V 5 bases and J 4 bases, with 15 bases left between them. For the CDR3, the DNA is TGTGCCAGCAGTCAAGATCTTCGGGGGTACAATGAGCAGTTCTTC. Residues: CASSQDLRGYNEQFF.

For the CDR3, the DNA is TGTGCCTGGACGATCGGGAGGGCCTCCAAAAACATTCAGTACTTC. The encoded protein is CAWTIGRASKNIQYF. This sequence joins TRBV30 and TRBJ2-4; 8 bases line up with TRBD2. The V and J ends lost 4 bases and 2 bases, in that order; junction bases with no gene match: 7. The germline V gene has CDR1 GTSNPN and CDR2 SVGIG (reference sequence). CDR3 length: 15 amino acids.

The rearrangement links TRBV5-8 to TRBJ1-1; D not resolved. CDR3 length: 14 amino acids. The V end was cut by 5 bases, the J end by 0 bases, with 11 bases between. Per germline, CDR1 SGHTS and CDR2 YDEGEE. CDR3 sequence reads: CASRTVRMNTEAFF. As DNA, the CDR3 is TGTGCCAGCAGAACTGTCCGAATGAACACTGAAGCTTTCTTT.

This clone was seen only a few times. The rearrangement links TRBV5-5 to TRBJ1-5; D is ambiguous. The CDR3 covers 16 residues. The V gene lost 4 bases and the J gene lost 5 bases, with 19 bases spanning the gap. CDR1 is SGHKS, CDR2 YYEKEE, per germline (reference sequence). CDR3 sequence (DNA): TGTGCCAGCAGCCACTCGGGAGGGCGGTGGTATCAGCCCCAGCATTTT. Translated: CASSHSGGRWYQPQHF.

V usage is TRBV5-8 and J usage is TRBJ1-2, with TRBD1 as a possible D gene (5 bases). Per the germline V gene, CDR1 is SGHTS and CDR2 is YDEGEE. V was trimmed by 7 bases and J by 0 bases, leaving 13 bases between them. The CDR3 sequence is 14 residues long. As DNA, the CDR3 is TGTGCCAGCCGCCCGGGGGACCCTAACTATGGCTACACCTTC. Protein product: CASRPGDPNYGYTF.

Points on this clone: Other DNA sequences within the sample encode an identical CDR3. The rearrangement links TRBV7-3 to TRBJ2-5; 9 bases fit TRBD2. Trimming took 8 bases from V and 5 from J; bases not matched to a gene: 6. The CDR3 sequence is 13 residues long. CDR1 is SGHTA, CDR2 FQGTGA, per germline. The CDR3 here is CASSAGGRETQYF. In nucleotides, the CDR3 is TGTGCCAGCTCAGCGGGAGGTAGGGAGACCCAGTACTTC.

This chain connects TRBV4-1 to TRBJ2-1; D gene unclear. This CDR3 has 14 residues. The germline V gene encodes CDR1 MGHRA and CDR2 YSYEKL. V was cut by 4 bases and J by 2 bases, with 9 bases left in between. The DNA of the CDR3 is TGCGCCAGCAGCCCTTTAGTAGCCTACAATGAGCAGTTCTTC. Protein sequence: CASSPLVAYNEQFF.